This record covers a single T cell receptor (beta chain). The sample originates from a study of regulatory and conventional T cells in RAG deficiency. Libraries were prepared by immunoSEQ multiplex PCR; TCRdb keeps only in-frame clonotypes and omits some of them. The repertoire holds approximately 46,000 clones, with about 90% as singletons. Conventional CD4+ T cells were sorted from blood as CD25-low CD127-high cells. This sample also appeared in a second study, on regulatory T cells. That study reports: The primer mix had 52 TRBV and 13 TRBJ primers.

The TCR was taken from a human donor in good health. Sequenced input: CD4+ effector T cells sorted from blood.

The CDR3 is CASAKGQGVYNEQFF. The CDR3 DNA follows: TGCGCCAGCGCTAAGGGACAGGGGGTCTACAATGAGCAGTTCTTC. This chain links TRBV5-1 with TRBJ2-1, with 11 bases identical to TRBD1. Germline-derived CDR1 and CDR2 are SGHRS and YFSETQ. The CDR3 totals 15 residues. V was clipped by 7 bases and J by 3 bases; unmatched bases: 6. The full variable domain, its missing parts supplied by reference TRBV5-1 and TRBJ2-1, is KAGVTQTPRYLIKTRGQQVTLSCSPISGHRSVSWYQQTPGQGLQFLFEYFSETQRNKGNFPGRFSGRQFSNSRSEMNVSTLELGDSALYLCASAKGQGVYNEQFFGPGTRLTVL.